This T cell receptor beta chain emerged from a study of CD4 T cells in relation to SARS-CoV-2 and coronaviruses. Produced via immunoSEQ multiplex PCR; TCRdb's table is partial and in-frame only. Among approximately 25,000 clones, about 76% were seen once, and the ten largest hold roughly 15%. In the case of this clone: Antigen specificity is unknown.

Unexposed donor CD4+ T cells date from 2011-2018, before the COVID-19 pandemic. The cells were cultured for approximately ten days before CD4+ T cells were isolated. Sequencing was performed on CD4+ T cells from PBMCs, cultured in vitro. This sequence originates from a human donor in good health.

The CDR3 sequence is CASTQPSSEQFF. CDR3 DNA sequence: TGTGCCAGCACGCAACCTTCCAGTGAGCAGTTCTTC. This chain uses TRBV6-6 with TRBJ2-1; D gene ambiguous. Trimming left V 7 bases short and J 9 bases short, with 13 bases between. Per the germline V gene, CDR1 is MNHNY and CDR2 is SVGAGI (reference sequence). The CDR3 is 12 amino acids.